These 7 T cell receptor beta chains share one sample of origin, sequenced in a study of T cell repertoires in cytomegalovirus infection. Their target antigens are unknown. One entry per CDR3 protein, called by TCRdb with MiXCR from the reads. The sample has fewer than 1,000,000 distinct CDR3 sequences; roughly 30% are singletons. This specimen consisted of cultured CD8+ T cells from PBMCs, obtained from culture after CMV antigen stimulation. All receptors derive from a human donor in good health (CMV status not recorded). Some clones in this sample may be carry-over from other donors' samples.

The rearrangement links TRBV5-5 to TRBJ2-1; D ambiguous. The germline V gene has CDR1 SGHKS and CDR2 YYEKEE (reference sequence). The V gene lost 2 bases and the J gene lost 0 bases, with 15 bases spanning the gap. The CDR3 spans 17 residues. CDR3 sequence: CASSLAPGLSSYNEQFF. CDR3 in DNA: TGTGCCAGCAGCTTAGCCCCTGGTTTGAGCTCCTACAATGAGCAGTTCTTC.

This clonotype showed up just a few times. The chain combines TRBV7-2 with TRBJ1-4, with D possibly being TRBD1 (6 bases). The ends were cut back, 5 bases at V and 3 bases at J, with 13 bases in the middle. The CDR3 is 15 residues long. Germline values: CDR1 SGHTA, CDR2 FQGNSA. The CDR3 protein is CASSETGLANEKLFF. CDR3 sequence (DNA): TGTGCCAGCAGCGAAACAGGGCTCGCTAATGAAAAACTGTTTTTT.

This clonotype was detected many times. This rearrangement joins TRBV11-2 to TRBJ2-1, with 7 bases matching TRBD2. Trimming took 1 base from V and 3 from J; bases not matched to a gene: 3. Germline loops: CDR1 SGHAT, CDR2 FQNNGV. This CDR3 spans 15 amino acids. CDR3 in amino acids: CASSLGRDYYNEQFF. CDR3 sequence (DNA): TGTGCCAGCAGCTTAGGCAGGGACTACTACAATGAGCAGTTCTTC.

This clonotype was picked up many times. Sequence at one end of the junction differs from germline and may be a read error. V usage is TRBV5-1 and J usage is TRBJ1-1, with a weak D call TRBD1 (5 bases). Germline CDR1 SGHRS, CDR2 YFSETQ. This CDR3 comprises 13 residues. The CDR3 bases are TGTGCCAGCAGTTTGGGGGTCGACACTGAAGCTTTCTTT. As protein: CASSLGVDTEAFF.

V usage is TRBV3-1 and J usage is TRBJ2-3; a possible D gene is TRBD2 (5 bases). The CDR3 is made up of 15 amino acids. The V gene lost 0 bases and the J gene lost 0 bases, with 7 bases spanning the gap. Per germline, CDR1 LGHDT and CDR2 YNNKEL (reference sequence). As DNA, the CDR3 is TGTGCCAGCAGCCAAGAGGACTCTAGCACAGATACGCAGTATTTT. This sequence encodes CASSQEDSSTDTQYF.

The chain couples TRBV6-2 or TRBV6-3 to TRBJ2-6, with 10 nucleotides matching TRBD1. From germline, CDR1 is MNHEY and CDR2 SVGEGT. Trimming removed 5 bases from V and 0 bases from J; junction bases left unmatched: 7. The CDR3 is 18 residues long. CDR3 in DNA: TGTGCCAGCAGTACCGGGACAGGGGATTACTCTGGGGCCAACGTCCTGACTTTC. Protein sequence: CASSTGTGDYSGANVLTF.

The rearrangement uses TRBV7-9 and TRBJ1-5; no clear D. Per the germline V gene, CDR1 is SEHNR and CDR2 is FQNEAQ (reference sequence). The ends were cut back, 4 bases at V and 0 bases at J, with 7 bases in the middle. The CDR3 has 14 residues. The CDR3 coding sequence is TGTGCCAGCAGCTCCACATATAGCAATCAGCCCCAGCATTTT. Translation: CASSSTYSNQPQHF.